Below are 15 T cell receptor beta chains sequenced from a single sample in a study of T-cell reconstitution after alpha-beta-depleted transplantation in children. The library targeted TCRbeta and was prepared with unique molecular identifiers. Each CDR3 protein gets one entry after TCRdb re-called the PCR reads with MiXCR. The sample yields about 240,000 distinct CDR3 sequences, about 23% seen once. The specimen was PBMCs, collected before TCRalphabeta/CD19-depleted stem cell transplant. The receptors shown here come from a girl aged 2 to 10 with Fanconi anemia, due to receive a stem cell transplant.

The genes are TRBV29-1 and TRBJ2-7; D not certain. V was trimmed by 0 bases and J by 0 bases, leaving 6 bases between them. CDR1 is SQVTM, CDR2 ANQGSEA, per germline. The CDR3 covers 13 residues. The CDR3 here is CSVEEPGSYEQYF. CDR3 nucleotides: TGCAGCGTTGAAGAACCAGGCTCCTACGAGCAGTACTTC.

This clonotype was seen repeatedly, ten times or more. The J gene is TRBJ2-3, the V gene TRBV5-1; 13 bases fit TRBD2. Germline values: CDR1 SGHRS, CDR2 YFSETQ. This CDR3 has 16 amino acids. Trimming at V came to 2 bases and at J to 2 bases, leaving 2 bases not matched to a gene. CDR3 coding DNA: TGCGCCAGCAGCTTAGGGACTAGCGGGACCACAGATACGCAGTATTTT. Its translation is CASSLGTSGTTDTQYF.

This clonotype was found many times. In DNA, the CDR3 is TGCAGCGTAATTAAAGCGGGAGGCACTCTTGTCTACAATGAGCAGTTCTTC. The encoded protein is CSVIKAGGTLVYNEQFF. This chain connects TRBV29-1 to TRBJ2-1; 9 nucleotides agree with TRBD2. Germline values: CDR1 SQVTM, CDR2 ANQGSEA. The CDR3 extends over 17 amino acids. With 6 bases clipped from V and 3 bases from J, the junction kept 15 bases outside the gene matches.

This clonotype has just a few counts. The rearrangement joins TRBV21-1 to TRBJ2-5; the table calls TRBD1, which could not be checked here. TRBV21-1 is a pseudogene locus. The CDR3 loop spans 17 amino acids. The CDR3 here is CASNPLPRDRGPETQYF. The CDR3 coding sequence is TGTGCCAGCAATCCACTCCCGCGGGACAGGGGCCCAGAGACCCAGTACTTC.

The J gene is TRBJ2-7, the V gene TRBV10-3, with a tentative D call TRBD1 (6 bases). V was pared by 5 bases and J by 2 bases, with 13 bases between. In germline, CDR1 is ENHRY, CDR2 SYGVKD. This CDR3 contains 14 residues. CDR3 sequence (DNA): TGTGCCATCAGTAAGACAGGACTGACCTACGAGCAGTACTTC. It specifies CAISKTGLTYEQYF.

In DNA, the CDR3 is TGCGCCAGCAGCAAGAACACGGAAAACACCGGGGAGCTGTTTTTT. It codes for CASSKNTENTGELFF. The gene calls are TRBV5-1 and TRBJ2-2; D ambiguous. This CDR3 is built from 15 residues. V lost 4 bases and J lost 2, with 12 bases in between. Germline CDR1 is SGHRS and CDR2 is YFSETQ.

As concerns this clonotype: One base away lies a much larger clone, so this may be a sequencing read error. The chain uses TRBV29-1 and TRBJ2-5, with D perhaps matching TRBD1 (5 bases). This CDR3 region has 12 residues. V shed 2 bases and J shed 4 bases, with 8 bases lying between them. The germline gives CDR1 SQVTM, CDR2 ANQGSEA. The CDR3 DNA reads TGCAGCGTTGAACCCAGGGCAGAGACCCAGTACTTC. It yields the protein CSVEPRAETQYF.

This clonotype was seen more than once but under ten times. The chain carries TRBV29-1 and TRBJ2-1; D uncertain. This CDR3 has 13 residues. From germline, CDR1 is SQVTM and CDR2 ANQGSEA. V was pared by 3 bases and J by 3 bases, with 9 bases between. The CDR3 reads CSVDKGFYNEQFF. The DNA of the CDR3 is TGCAGCGTTGATAAGGGCTTCTACAATGAGCAGTTCTTC.

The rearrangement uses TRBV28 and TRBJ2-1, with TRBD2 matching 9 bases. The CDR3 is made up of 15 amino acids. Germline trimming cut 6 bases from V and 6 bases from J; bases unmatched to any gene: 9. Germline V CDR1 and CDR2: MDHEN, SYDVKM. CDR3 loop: CASRTSGTFGNEQFF. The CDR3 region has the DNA TGTGCCAGCAGGACTAGCGGAACGTTCGGCAATGAGCAGTTCTTC.

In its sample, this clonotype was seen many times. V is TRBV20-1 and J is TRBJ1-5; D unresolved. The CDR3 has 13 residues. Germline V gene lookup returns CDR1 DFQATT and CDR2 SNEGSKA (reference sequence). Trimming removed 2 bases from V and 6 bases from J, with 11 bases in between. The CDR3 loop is CSARLPLRQPQHF. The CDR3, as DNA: TGCAGTGCTAGACTGCCACTCCGTCAGCCCCAGCATTTT.

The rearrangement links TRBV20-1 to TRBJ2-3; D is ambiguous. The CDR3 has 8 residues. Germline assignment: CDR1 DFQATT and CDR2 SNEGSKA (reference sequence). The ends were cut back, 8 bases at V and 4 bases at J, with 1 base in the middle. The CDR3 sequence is CSPDTQYF. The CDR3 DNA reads TGCAGTCCAGATACGCAGTATTTT.

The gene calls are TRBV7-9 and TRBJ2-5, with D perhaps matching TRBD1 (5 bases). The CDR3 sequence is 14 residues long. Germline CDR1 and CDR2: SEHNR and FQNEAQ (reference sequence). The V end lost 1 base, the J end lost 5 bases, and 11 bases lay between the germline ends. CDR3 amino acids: CASSLGGLKETQYF. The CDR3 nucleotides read TGTGCCAGCAGCTTAGGGGGCCTTAAGGAGACCCAGTACTTC.

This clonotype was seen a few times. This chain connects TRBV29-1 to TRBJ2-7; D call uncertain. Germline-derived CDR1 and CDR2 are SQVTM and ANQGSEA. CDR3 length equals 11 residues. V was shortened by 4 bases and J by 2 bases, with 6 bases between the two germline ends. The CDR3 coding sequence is TGCAGCGTTGCCAATACCTACGAGCAGTACTTC. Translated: CSVANTYEQYF.

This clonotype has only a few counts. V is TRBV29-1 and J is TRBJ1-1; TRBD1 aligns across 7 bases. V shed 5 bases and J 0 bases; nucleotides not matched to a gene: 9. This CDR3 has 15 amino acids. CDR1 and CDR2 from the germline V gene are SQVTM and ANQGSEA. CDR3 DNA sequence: TGCAGCGTTTCACCGACCGGGACAGTGAACACTGAAGCTTTCTTT. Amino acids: CSVSPTGTVNTEAFF.

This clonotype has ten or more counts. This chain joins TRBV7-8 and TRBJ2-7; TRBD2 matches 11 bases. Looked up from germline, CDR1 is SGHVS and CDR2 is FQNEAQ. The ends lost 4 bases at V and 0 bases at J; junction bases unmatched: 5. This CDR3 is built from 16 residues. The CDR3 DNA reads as TGTGCCAGCAGCTCGGGACTAGCGGAGTACTCCTACGAGCAGTACTTC. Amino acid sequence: CASSSGLAEYSYEQYF.